One and the same sample provided the 3 T cell receptor beta chains below, sequenced in a study of T cells expressing NK-cell markers. After re-calling the 5' RACE reads, TCRdb lists one entry per CDR3 protein, DNA absent. The ten most abundant clones cover around a tenth of a sample with about 400,000 distinct CDR3 sequences. Source material: blood T cells: a sorted CD56 or NKG2C T cell subset, CD4+ or CD8+ T cells, or bulk PBMC T cells (not recorded which). These receptors were obtained from a woman between 45 and 65 years old in good health.

The rearrangement links TRBV4-1 to TRBJ1-6. The CDR3 runs 13 residues. From germline, CDR1 is MGHRA and CDR2 YSYEKL. The CDR3 sequence: CASSQVASSPLHF.

The V and J genes are TRBV21-1 and TRBJ1-1; TCRdb reports TRBD1, a call that lacks DNA to check it against. TRBV21-1 constitutes a pseudogene. The CDR3 totals 16 residues. The CDR3 region is CASRRLNRTANTEAFF.

The V gene is TRBV7-6, the J gene TRBJ2-5; lacking DNA, the TRBD1 call made by TCRdb goes unchecked. Germline CDR1 SGHVS, CDR2 FNYEAQ. This CDR3 region has 15 residues. CDR3 region: CASSLGAGGGKTQYF.